This T cell receptor (beta chain) is from a study of CD8+CD57+ T cells in acquired aplastic anemia. On this clonotype: Its cognate antigen is unknown. This may arise from a read error, as a much more abundant clone is one base away.

An expansion of CD8+CD57+ cells by flow cytometry had been shown in patients chosen for sequencing. CDR3 and TCR beta VDJ profiling relied on genomic DNA as the template. Each CDR3 protein gets one entry after TCRdb re-called the reads with MiXCR. Of roughly 260,000 distinct CDR3 sequences in the sample, more than 40% were seen once. After removal of 2 bases from V and 2 bases from J, the junction contained 2 bases not matched to a gene. This CDR3 has 15 residues. The germline V gene encodes CDR1 MNHEY and CDR2 SVGAGI. General study results and limits: CD8+ Simpson's diversity did not differ significantly between patients and controls.

V is TRBV6-5 and J is TRBJ2-3; 9 bases map to TRBD2. The sequenced sample was sorted CD4+, CD8+, or CD8+CD57+ T cells (not recorded which) from PBMCs. The receptor was derived from a human donor with aplastic anemia. In nucleotides, the CDR3 is TGTGCCAGCAGTTACGGCGGGGGGGTCACAGATACGCAGTATTTT. Translated: CASSYGGGVTDTQYF.